This T cell receptor beta chain was recorded in a study of OX40 agonist ivuxolimab in advanced cancers. Study-wide context: Ivuxolimab, which patients received intravenously every 2 weeks, was dosed at 0.01 to 10 mg/kg.

Data came from immunoSEQ multiplex PCR; TCRdb stores just in-frame clones and leaves some out. The repertoire holds roughly 45,000 clones, with about 87% as singletons. Per the germline V gene, CDR1 is SGHVS and CDR2 is FNYEAQ. V was clipped by 2 bases and J by 2 bases, with 16 bases between them. The CDR3 consists of 16 residues. The V and J genes are TRBV7-6 and TRBJ2-7; D uncertain. The TCR originated in an adult with an advanced solid tumor such as melanoma, head and neck, liver or kidney cancer. Sample: CD4+ or CD8+ T cells sorted from blood, taken in a trial of the OX40 agonist ivuxolimab. DNA for the CDR3: TGTGCCAGCAGCTTATTTGGCACCCAGGCGACCTACGAGCAGTACTTC. Translation: CASSLFGTQATYEQYF.